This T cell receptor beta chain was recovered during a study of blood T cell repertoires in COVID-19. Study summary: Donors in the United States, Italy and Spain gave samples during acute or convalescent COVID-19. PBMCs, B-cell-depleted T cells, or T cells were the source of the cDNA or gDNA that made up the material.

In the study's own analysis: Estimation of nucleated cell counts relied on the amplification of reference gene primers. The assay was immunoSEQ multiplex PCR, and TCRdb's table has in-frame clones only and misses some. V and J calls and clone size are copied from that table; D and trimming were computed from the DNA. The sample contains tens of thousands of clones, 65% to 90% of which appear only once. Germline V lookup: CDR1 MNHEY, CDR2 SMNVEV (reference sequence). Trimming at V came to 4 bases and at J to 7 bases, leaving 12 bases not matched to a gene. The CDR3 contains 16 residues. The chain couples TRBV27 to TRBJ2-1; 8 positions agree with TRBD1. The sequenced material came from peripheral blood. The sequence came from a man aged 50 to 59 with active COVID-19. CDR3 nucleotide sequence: TGTGCCAGCAGTTCAGGGGGCCCTGAGTATAGAAATGAGCAGTTCTTC. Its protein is CASSSGGPEYRNEQFF.